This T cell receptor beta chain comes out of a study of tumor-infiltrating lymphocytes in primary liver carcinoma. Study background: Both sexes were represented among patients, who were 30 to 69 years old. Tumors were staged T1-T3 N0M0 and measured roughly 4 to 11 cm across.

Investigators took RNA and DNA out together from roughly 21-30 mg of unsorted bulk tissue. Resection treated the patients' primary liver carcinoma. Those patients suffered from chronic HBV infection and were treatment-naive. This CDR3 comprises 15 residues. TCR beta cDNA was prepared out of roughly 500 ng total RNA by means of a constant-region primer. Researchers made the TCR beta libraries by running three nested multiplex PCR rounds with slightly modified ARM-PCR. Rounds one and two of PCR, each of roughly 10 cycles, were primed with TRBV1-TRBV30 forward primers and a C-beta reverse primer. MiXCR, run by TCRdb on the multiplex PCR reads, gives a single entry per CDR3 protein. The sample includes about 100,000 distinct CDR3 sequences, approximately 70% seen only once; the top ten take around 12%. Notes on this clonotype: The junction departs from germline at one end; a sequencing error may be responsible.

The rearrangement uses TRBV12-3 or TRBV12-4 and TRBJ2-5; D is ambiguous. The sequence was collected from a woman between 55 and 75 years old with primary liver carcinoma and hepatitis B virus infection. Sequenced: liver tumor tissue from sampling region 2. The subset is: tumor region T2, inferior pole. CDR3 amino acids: CAGSSQAVRLETQYF. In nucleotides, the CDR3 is TGTGCCGGCAGTTCGCAGGCCGTCAGGTTGGAGACCCAGTACTTC.